Listed here is a single TCR beta chain. The germline V and J ends were trimmed by 4 bases and 10 bases, with 29 bases remaining between them. This CDR3 comprises 18 residues. Per germline, CDR1 SGHAT and CDR2 FQDESV (reference sequence). This sample was taken from a study of blood T cells in healthy people across ages. Each donor had roughly 10 milliliters of peripheral blood drawn. Using a J-beta primer mix together with a sample-barcoded 5' primer, a second PCR was run for roughly 7 to 11 cycles. MiXCR was run by TCRdb on the 5' RACE reads, yielding one entry per CDR3 protein. The sample gives around 990,000 distinct CDR3 sequences, more than 30% of which show up once; around 13% is in the top ten.

The source is a man younger than 30 in good health. This chain connects TRBV11-1 to TRBJ2-1; D might be TRBD1 or TRBD2, each matching 5 bases. The sample was blood. CDR3 in DNA: TGTGCCAGCAGCTCCTCGGACCCCGGACATGGAGGAAAGGCAGAGCAGTTCTTC. It codes for CASSSSDPGHGGKAEQFF.